A single sample is the source of the 30 T cell receptor beta chains below, sequenced in a study of blood T cell repertoires in COVID-19. Sequencing used immunoSEQ multiplex PCR; TCRdb keeps in-frame clones, though not all of them. This sample has over 100,000 clones, with roughly 85% found just once. Input material: peripheral blood. The receptors here all came from a woman in her sixties with acute or convalescent COVID-19.

The chain couples TRBV5-1 to TRBJ1-1; D remains ambiguous. The V gene lost 6 bases and the J gene lost 4 bases, with 10 bases spanning the gap. Germline V gene data show CDR1 as SGHRS and CDR2 as YFSETQ. The CDR3 loop spans 12 amino acids. CDR3: CASKEPTTEAFF. The CDR3 DNA is TGCGCCAGCAAAGAGCCAACCACTGAAGCTTTCTTT.

The genes are TRBV7-9 and TRBJ1-1; D remains unclear. The V and J ends lost 5 bases and 5 bases respectively, with 12 bases between them. Looked up from germline, CDR1 is SEHNR and CDR2 is FQNEAQ (reference sequence). CDR3 length: 13 amino acids. The CDR3 reads CASSPAAGTEAFF. The DNA of the CDR3 is TGTGCCAGCAGCCCCGCGGCTGGGACTGAAGCTTTCTTT.

V and J are TRBV28 and TRBJ1-5; the D is unclear. The germline gives CDR1 MDHEN, CDR2 SYDVKM. V was shortened by 6 bases and J by 0 bases, with 15 bases between the two germline ends. The CDR3 extends over 16 amino acids. CDR3 coding DNA: TGTGCCAGCAGCCTCCAATCCAGGCTTAGCAATCAGCCCCAGCATTTT. This translates into CASSLQSRLSNQPQHF.

The chain recombines TRBV28 with TRBJ1-5; D remains unclear. Per germline, CDR1 MDHEN and CDR2 SYDVKM. The CDR3 extends over 12 amino acids. With 3 bases removed from V and 5 bases from J, the gap between germline ends came to 5 bases. This CDR3 is CASSFSHQPQHF. Here the CDR3 DNA reads TGTGCCAGCAGTTTCAGTCATCAGCCCCAGCATTTT.

CDR3 DNA sequence: TGCGCCAGCCGACCGAGTCCGGGGGATACGCAGTATTTT. Translating it yields CASRPSPGDTQYF. This chain uses TRBV10-2 with TRBJ2-3; tentative D call: TRBD2 (5 bases). Germline V gene lookup returns CDR1 WSHSY and CDR2 SAAADI. Trimming removed 8 bases from V and 6 bases from J, with 15 bases in between. The CDR3 loop spans 13 amino acids.

This CDR3 is CASSQDLTNWGPRSYGYTF. As DNA, the CDR3 is TGTGCCAGCAGCCAAGATCTGACGAATTGGGGGCCACGGAGCTATGGCTACACCTTC. V usage is TRBV4-2 and J usage is TRBJ1-2, with a possible D match to TRBD1 (6 bases). CDR1 is LGHNA, CDR2 YNFKEQ, per germline. V lost 0 bases, J lost 4 bases, and 24 bases lay in between. The CDR3 sequence is 19 residues long.

The V gene is TRBV27, the J gene TRBJ2-7; TRBD1 matches 7 bases. CDR3 length: 16 amino acids. The ends lost 3 bases at V and 0 bases at J; junction bases unmatched: 8. From germline, CDR1 is MNHEY and CDR2 SMNVEV (reference sequence). The CDR3 DNA sequence: TGTGCCAGCAGTTTCGCCCGGAGGACAGGCTCCTACGAGCAGTACTTC. This translates into CASSFARRTGSYEQYF.

The chain is built from TRBV12-3 or TRBV12-4 and TRBJ1-1; TRBD1 might be the D (6 bases). V lost 5 bases to trimming and J lost 7 bases, with 11 bases between them. CDR3 length: 12 amino acids. CDR3 sequence: CASSKGEGEAFF. For the CDR3, the DNA is TGTGCCAGCAGTAAGGGGGAGGGTGAAGCTTTCTTT.

This chain uses TRBV21-1 with TRBJ1-5. TRBV21-1 is marked as a pseudogene. The CDR3 runs to 14 residues. Here the CDR3 DNA reads TGTGCCAGCAGGGGCCACGGACTCAATCAGCCCCAGCATTTT. Encoded protein: CASRGHGLNQPQHF.

This chain links TRBV6-1 with TRBJ2-1; TRBD2 aligns across 8 bases. The V gene end was trimmed by 3 bases and the J gene end by 9 bases; junction bases not matched to a gene: 10. The CDR3 is made up of 15 amino acids. CDR1 and CDR2 (germline): MNHNS, SASEGT. The CDR3 loop is CASSEPGLVVLEQFF. In DNA, the CDR3 is TGTGCCAGCAGTGAGCCGGGACTAGTAGTTCTTGAGCAGTTCTTC.

The rearrangement links TRBV7-3 to TRBJ2-5, with 10 bases that match TRBD2. In germline, CDR1 is SGHTA, CDR2 FQGTGA. V dropped 4 bases and J dropped 4; count of bases not matched to a gene: 18. The CDR3 consists of 19 residues. CDR3 sequence: CASSYGGLANPLRTETQYF. Here the CDR3 DNA reads TGTGCCAGCAGCTACGGGGGACTAGCGAATCCACTTCGGACAGAGACCCAGTACTTC.

This clone was seen ten or more times. V usage is TRBV10-2 and J usage is TRBJ1-1; D not resolved. V lost 3 bases and J 1 base, leaving 15 bases between the germline ends. This CDR3 has 16 amino acids. Germline loops: CDR1 WSHSY, CDR2 SAAADI. CDR3 coding DNA: TGCGCCAGCAGTGATACTGAGGAGACGAGGAACACTGAAGCTTTCTTT. It codes for CASSDTEETRNTEAFF.

The rearrangement joins TRBV12-3 or TRBV12-4 to TRBJ1-2; 10 bases align to TRBD1. V was pared by 6 bases and J by 8 bases, with 3 bases of the junction left unmatched. The CDR3 covers 12 residues. The DNA of the CDR3 is TGTGCCAGCAGGGGACAGGGGAGCGGCTACACCTTC. This codes for CASRGQGSGYTF.

V is TRBV7-3 and J is TRBJ1-1, with TRBD1 as a possible D gene (5 bases). V was pared by 2 bases and J by 1 base, with 11 bases between. Looked up from germline, CDR1 is SGHTA and CDR2 is FQGTGA. The CDR3 has 15 amino acids. CDR3 protein: CASSLGRARNTEAFF. In DNA form, the CDR3 reads TGTGCCAGCAGCTTAGGCAGGGCCAGGAACACTGAAGCTTTCTTT.

V and J are TRBV6-5 and TRBJ1-2; 9 bases align to TRBD1. J gave up 7 bases and V 0 bases, and 3 bases lay outside the gene matches. Germline loops: CDR1 MNHEY, CDR2 SVGAGI. This CDR3 is 14 amino acids long. For the CDR3, the DNA is TGTGCCAGCAGTTACTCACAGGGGGCGAGTGGCTACACCTTC. It encodes CASSYSQGASGYTF.

This chain joins TRBV3-1 (or the pseudogene TRBV3-2) and TRBJ1-4, with no clear D. Per the germline V gene, CDR1 is LGHDT and CDR2 is YNNKEL (reference sequence). Trimming took off 4 bases at V and 5 bases at J, with 14 bases between the two ends. The CDR3 length is 15 residues. DNA of the CDR3: TGTGCCAGCAGCCTACGCAGTGATGTGAATGAAAAACTGTTTTTT. Amino acid sequence: CASSLRSDVNEKLFF.

The rearrangement links TRBV7-2 to TRBJ2-7; weak D call: TRBD1 (6 bases). The ends were cut back, 2 bases at V and 1 base at J, with 9 bases in the middle. The CDR3 has 14 residues. Germline CDR1 and CDR2: SGHTA and FQGNSA. The CDR3 here is CASSLKTGSYEQYF. The CDR3, as DNA: TGTGCCAGCAGCTTAAAGACAGGTTCCTACGAGCAGTACTTC. Drawing the rest from reference TRBV7-2 and TRBJ2-7, the complete variable domain is GAGVSQSPSNKVTEKGKDVELRCDPISGHTALYWYRQSLGQGLEFLIYFQGNSAPDKSGLPSDRFSAERTGGSVSTLTIQRTQQEDSAVYLCASSLKTGSYEQYFGPGTRLTVT.

The chain is built from TRBV11-1 and TRBJ2-3; D call uncertain. The CDR3 is 12 amino acids. Germline V gives CDR1 SGHAT, CDR2 FQDESV (reference sequence). V lost 5 bases to trimming and J lost 5 bases, with 8 bases between them. CDR3 DNA sequence: TGTGCCAGCAGCACGAGAAGAGATACGCAGTATTTT. This translates into CASSTRRDTQYF. The entire variable domain, with the rest obtained from reference TRBV11-1 and TRBJ2-3, is as follows: EAEVAQSPRYKITEKSQAVAFWCDPISGHATLYWYRQILGQGPELLVQFQDESVVDDSQLPKDRFSAERLKGVDSTLKIQPAELGDSAMYLCASSTRRDTQYFGPGTRLTVL.

The chain links TRBV5-6 to TRBJ1-4; 8 bases match TRBD1. The germline CDR1 and CDR2 sequences are SGHDT and YYEEEE. The trim removed 1 base at V and 4 bases at J, leaving 6 bases unmatched. There are 16 residues in the CDR3. Written as DNA, the CDR3 is TGTGCCAGCAGCTTGCAGGGGGCGGTGGTTAATGAAAAACTGTTTTTT. Translation gives CASSLQGAVVNEKLFF.

The chain combines TRBV7-2 with TRBJ2-1; D unresolved. This CDR3 is built from 13 residues. Germline V gives CDR1 SGHTA, CDR2 FQGNSA. The V end lost 2 bases, the J end lost 8 bases, and 10 bases lay between the germline ends. The CDR3 sequence is CASSLYLRDEQFF. CDR3 coding DNA: TGTGCCAGCAGCTTATACCTGAGAGATGAGCAGTTCTTC.

In regard to this clone: This sample also contains other DNA sequences that code for the same CDR3. This sequence joins TRBV18 and TRBJ2-7; TRBD1 agrees at 7 bases. The V segment lost 2 bases and the J segment 0 bases; nucleotides outside the gene matches: 1. The CDR3 loop spans 14 amino acids. The germline gives CDR1 KGHSH, CDR2 LQKENI. The CDR3 here is CASSPGTASYEQYF. The CDR3 DNA reads TGTGCCAGCTCACCAGGGACAGCCTCCTACGAGCAGTACTTC.

The V gene is TRBV28, the J gene TRBJ2-3, with 14 bases identical to TRBD2. Germline loops: CDR1 MDHEN, CDR2 SYDVKM. Losses at the gene ends were 5 bases for V and 3 bases for J; bases not matched to a gene: 7. The CDR3 has 17 amino acids. The CDR3 nucleotides read TGTGCCAGCAGTGGGAGACTAGCGGGAGGGCCGACAGATACGCAGTATTTT. It encodes CASSGRLAGGPTDTQYF.

CDR3 loop: CASSSRGDRASGELFF. The CDR3 DNA sequence: TGTGCCAGCAGCTCCCGGGGGGACAGGGCTTCCGGGGAGCTGTTTTTT. The chain combines TRBV7-2 with TRBJ2-2; TRBD1 matches 9 bases. V lost 4 bases to trimming and J lost 6 bases; unmatched junction nucleotides: 9. Germline V lookup: CDR1 SGHTA, CDR2 FQGNSA. This CDR3 comprises 16 residues.

This rearrangement joins TRBV5-1 to TRBJ1-6; TRBD1 matches 8 bases. J was trimmed by 10 bases and V by 4 bases; bases with no gene match: 7. Germline values: CDR1 SGHRS, CDR2 YFSETQ. This CDR3 is built from 14 residues. This chain's CDR3 is CASSEGQANSPLHF. CDR3 nucleotide sequence: TGCGCCAGCAGCGAGGGACAGGCTAACTCACCCCTCCACTTT.

J is TRBJ1-2 and V is TRBV6-2 or TRBV6-3; no firm D call. The CDR3 totals 12 residues. Germline-derived CDR1 and CDR2 are MNHEY and SVGEGT. Deletions cut 0 bases from V and 8 bases from J, with 7 bases between. DNA of the CDR3: TGTGCCAGCAGTTACTCAGAGGGCGGCTACACCTTC. Its translation is CASSYSEGGYTF.

This clone has only one observation. This chain connects TRBV28 to TRBJ2-7; TRBD1 agrees at 7 bases. The CDR3 consists of 13 residues. The germline CDR1 and CDR2 sequences are MDHEN and SYDVKM. DNA for the CDR3: TGTGCAACAATCACAGGGGTCTCCTACGAGCAGTACTTC. Its translation is CATITGVSYEQYF. Full variable domain (rest looked up from reference TRBV28 and TRBJ2-7): DVKVTQSSRYLVKRTGEKVFLECVQDMDHENMFWYRQDPGLGLRLIYFSYDVKMKEKGDIPEGYSVSREKKERFSLILESASTNQTSMYLCATITGVSYEQYFGPGTRLTVT.

Worth noting for this clone: Given the absence of the conserved phenylalanine or tryptophan at the CDR3 end, a read error is likely. The DNA is omitted, as the CDR3 cannot be located on it reliably, and the CDR3 follows TCRdb's listing. V gene TRBV28 combines with J gene TRBJ1-2; the table's D gene call, TRBD1, was not cross checked with the DNA. Germline V CDR1 and CDR2: MDHEN, SYDVKM. The CDR3 spans 12 amino acids, including both terminal residues. CDR3 loop: CASTAHSGQWST.

This chain connects TRBV6-5 to TRBJ1-1, with 8 bases aligning to TRBD1. Looked up from germline, CDR1 is MNHEY and CDR2 is SVGAGI. The CDR3 sequence is 13 residues long. V dropped 4 bases and J dropped 4; count of bases not matched to a gene: 2. CDR3 nucleotides: TGTGCCAGCAGTTTCAGGGGGCTCACTGAAGCTTTCTTT. Protein product: CASSFRGLTEAFF.

The chain recombines TRBV19 with TRBJ2-1; D is unresolved. The CDR3 runs 12 residues. Germline CDR1 is LNHDA and CDR2 is SQIVND (reference sequence). V gave up 3 bases and J gave up 4 bases, with 4 bases separating them. The chain's CDR3 is CASSISYNEQFF. The CDR3, as DNA: TGTGCCAGTAGTATCAGTTACAATGAGCAGTTCTTC. The full variable domain, rest sourced from reference TRBV19 and TRBJ2-1, is DGGITQSPKYLFRKEGQNVTLSCEQNLNHDAMYWYRQDPGQGLRLIYYSQIVNDFQKGDIAEGYSVSREKKESFPLTVTSAQKNPTAFYLCASSISYNEQFFGPGTRLTVL.

V gene TRBV2 combines with J gene TRBJ1-2; 9 bases align to TRBD1. The CDR3 loop spans 12 amino acids. The germline CDR1 and CDR2 sequences are SNHLY and FYNNEI. V gave up 5 bases and J gave up 8 bases; unmatched junction bases: 3. The CDR3 spells CASSQQGAGYTF. In nucleotides, the CDR3 is TGTGCCAGCAGTCAACAGGGGGCGGGCTACACCTTC.